One and the same sample provided the 14 T cell receptor beta chains below, sequenced in a study of blood T cell repertoires in COVID-19 (dated by TCRdb to about 2020). The library was obtained by the immunoSEQ multiplex PCR assay. TCRdb took over this immuneACCESS table, retaining in-frame rearrangements with V and J assigned. Such tables are incomplete; in checked studies, under half of the missing clones stem from an unresolved V gene, and the remainder is unexplained. The sample table records approximately 240,000 clones; 80% to 90% of these occur just once. The ten largest clones capture 2.5% to 3.5% of the sample. Sequencing used peripheral blood. The source of these receptors is a man aged 45-65 years who had recovered from COVID-19.

The chain couples TRBV10-3 to TRBJ1-1; D gene unclear. The V end lost 8 bases, the J end lost 0 bases, and 10 bases lay between the germline ends. The CDR3 covers 13 residues. Per the germline V gene, CDR1 is ENHRY and CDR2 is SYGVKD. This CDR3 is CAILNSLNTEAFF. In DNA, the CDR3 is TGTGCCATCTTGAACAGTCTGAACACTGAAGCTTTCTTT.

The V gene is TRBV28, the J gene TRBJ2-7; 11 bases are shared with TRBD2. V was pared by 4 bases and J by 0 bases, with 17 bases of the junction left unmatched. The germline V gene has CDR1 MDHEN and CDR2 SYDVKM. The CDR3 length is 20 residues. The CDR3 spells CASSSQFPSGRTRGSYEQYF. The CDR3, as DNA: TGTGCCAGCAGTTCCCAATTCCCTAGCGGGAGGACTCGGGGCTCCTACGAGCAGTACTTC.

This sequence joins TRBV5-4 and TRBJ2-5, with 9 bases aligning to TRBD2. The length of the CDR3 is 15 residues. V was clipped by 4 bases and J by 1 base; unmatched bases: 5. CDR1 and CDR2 from the germline V gene are SGHNT and YYREEE (reference sequence). The CDR3 loop reads CASSRGLASQETQYF. The CDR3 bases are TGTGCCAGCAGCAGGGGACTAGCAAGCCAAGAGACCCAGTACTTC. The entire variable domain, with the rest obtained from reference TRBV5-4 and TRBJ2-5, is as follows: ETGVTQSPTHLIKTRGQQVTLRCSSQSGHNTVSWYQQALGQGPQFIFQYYREEENGRGNFPPRFSGLQFPNYSSELNVNALELDDSALYLCASSRGLASQETQYFGPGTRLLVL.

J is TRBJ1-1 and V is TRBV29-1; 8 bases are shared with TRBD1. V trimming: 7 bases; J trimming: 1 base; junction bases outside the gene matches: 8. This CDR3 is 14 amino acids long. CDR1 is SQVTM and CDR2 is ANQGSEA in the germline V gene. The CDR3 nucleotides read TGCAGCGCTTCTCACAGGGGGAGGAACACTGAAGCTTTCTTT. It encodes CSASHRGRNTEAFF.

The rearrangement joins TRBV18 to TRBJ2-3; no firm D call. From germline, CDR1 is KGHSH and CDR2 LQKENI. The CDR3 spans 14 residues. V was pared by 2 bases and J by 4 bases, with 10 bases between. CDR3 nucleotides: TGTGCCAGCTCACCATCTAAGAACGCAGATACGCAGTATTTT. This sequence encodes CASSPSKNADTQYF.

This sequence joins TRBV6-5 and TRBJ2-7, with 9 bases aligning to TRBD1. The CDR3 has 14 amino acids. V was pared by 8 bases and J by 4 bases, with 9 bases of the junction left unmatched. The germline gives CDR1 MNHEY, CDR2 SVGAGI. In nucleotides, the CDR3 is TGTGCCAGCGGGACAGGGTTCCCCGGGTACGAGCAGTACTTC. It codes for CASGTGFPGYEQYF.

The chain uses TRBV19 and TRBJ1-6; a possible D gene is TRBD1 (6 bases). The V end was cut by 1 base, the J end by 10 bases, with 17 bases between. This CDR3 has 16 amino acids. Germline CDR1 is LNHDA and CDR2 is SQIVND (reference sequence). The DNA of the CDR3 is TGTGCCAGTAGTATAGCCGGGAAAGGGGGTCCGTCACCCCTCCACTTT. It specifies CASSIAGKGGPSPLHF.

The V gene is TRBV2, the J gene TRBJ2-5; 11 nucleotides align to TRBD2. Germline CDR1 is SNHLY and CDR2 is FYNNEI. V lost 4 bases to trimming and J lost 4 bases; unmatched junction nucleotides: 8. The CDR3 spans 16 residues. CDR3 in amino acids: CASSGASGRFGETQYF. The CDR3 nucleotides read TGTGCCAGCAGTGGGGCTAGCGGGAGGTTTGGAGAGACCCAGTACTTC. Drawing the rest from reference TRBV2 and TRBJ2-5, the complete variable domain is EPEVTQTPSHQVTQMGQEVILRCVPISNHLYFYWYRQILGQKVEFLVSFYNNEISEKSEIFDDQFSVERPDGSNFTLKIRSTKLEDSAMYFCASSGASGRFGETQYFGPGTRLLVL.

The genes are TRBV3-1 (or the pseudogene TRBV3-2) and TRBJ2-5; 9 positions match TRBD2. The CDR3 is 16 residues long. Germline CDR1 LGHDT, CDR2 YNNKEL (reference sequence). Trimming removed 5 bases from V and 0 bases from J; junction bases left unmatched: 7. This chain's CDR3 is CASSATSGPYQETQYF. The CDR3 nucleotides read TGTGCCAGCAGCGCCACTAGCGGGCCTTACCAAGAGACCCAGTACTTC.

The V gene is TRBV3-1 (or the pseudogene TRBV3-2), the J gene TRBJ2-2; 9 nucleotides align to TRBD1. V was pared by 4 bases and J by 4 bases, with 7 bases of the junction left unmatched. The CDR3 contains 16 residues. Germline V gene data show CDR1 as LGHDT and CDR2 as YNNKEL (reference sequence). CDR3 region: CASSRRDRVPTGELFF. Here the CDR3 DNA reads TGTGCCAGCAGCCGACGGGACAGGGTCCCCACCGGGGAGCTGTTTTTT.

J is TRBJ1-5 and V is TRBV1. TRBV1 corresponds to a pseudogene. The CDR3 runs to 14 residues. The CDR3 protein is CTSREGPPDQPQHF. The CDR3, as DNA: TGCACCAGCAGGGAGGGCCCACCGGATCAGCCCCAGCATTTT.

The CDR3 coding sequence is TGTGCCAGCAGCTCAGATAAACTAAAAACAGGGGGCTTGGACAATGAGCAGTTCTTC. Its protein is CASSSDKLKTGGLDNEQFF. V usage is TRBV7-9 and J usage is TRBJ2-1, with 9 bases matching TRBD1. V gave up 4 bases and J gave up 5 bases; unmatched junction bases: 18. CDR3 length equals 19 residues. CDR1 SEHNR and CDR2 FQNEAQ come from the germline V gene (reference sequence).

This chain links TRBV27 with TRBJ1-1, with D tentatively TRBD1 (6 bases). Trimming cost V 0 bases and J 1 base, with 12 bases left between them. Germline assignment: CDR1 MNHEY and CDR2 SMNVEV (reference sequence). The CDR3 has 16 residues. CDR3 in DNA: TGTGCCAGCAGTTTATCGCCCCAGGGGAAGAACACTGAAGCTTTCTTT. It codes for CASSLSPQGKNTEAFF.

This sequence joins TRBV2 and TRBJ2-2; D unclear. The CDR3 contains 12 residues. V gave up 7 bases and J gave up 4 bases, with 7 bases separating them. Per germline, CDR1 SNHLY and CDR2 FYNNEI. The CDR3 loop reads CASTGFTGELFF. The CDR3 DNA reads TGTGCCAGCACAGGATTCACCGGGGAGCTGTTTTTT.